This T cell receptor beta chain emerged from a study of blood T cell repertoires in COVID-19. Whole-study context: In each case, the material was cDNA or gDNA derived from T cells, B-cell-depleted T cells, or PBMCs.

In the original workflow: Reference gene primer amplification gave nucleated cell count estimates. The protocol was immunoSEQ multiplex PCR, while the TCRdb copy is restricted to in-frame clones and leaves out a portion. V, J and clone size are those of that table, while D and trimming were read from the DNA. Among about 260,000 clones listed, roughly 82% were seen once. The CDR3 runs to 14 residues. The germline CDR1 and CDR2 sequences are SGHRS and YFSETQ. Germline trimming cut 4 bases from V and 3 bases from J; bases unmatched to any gene: 7. The clonotype was recovered from a woman between 50 and 59 years old who had recovered from COVID-19. What was sequenced was PBMCs or T cells enriched from blood (not recorded which). The chain links TRBV5-1 to TRBJ2-7; 7 bases fit TRBD1. The CDR3 DNA reads as TGCGCCAGCAGCCAACAGGGGATGGGCTACGAGCAGTACTTC. This sequence encodes CASSQQGMGYEQYF.